This T cell receptor beta chain was sequenced for a study of T cell repertoires in cytomegalovirus infection. TCRdb re-analysed the reads in MiXCR, keeping a single row per CDR3 protein. The table records a few hundred thousand distinct CDR3 sequences, around 18% of them present only once. This clonotype was counted a few times. V was trimmed by 3 bases and J by 4 bases, leaving 9 bases between them. The CDR3 consists of 13 residues. Germline CDR1 and CDR2: MNHEY and SMNVEV (reference sequence). The sequencing sample was made of PBMCs. J is TRBJ1-2 and V is TRBV27; possible D gene TRBD1, 6 bases. The origin of this receptor is a human donor in good health (CMV status not recorded). Some clones in this sample may be carry-over from other donors' samples. The CDR3 spells CASSFGRGYGYTF. In nucleotides, the CDR3 is TGTGCCAGCAGTTTCGGCAGGGGCTATGGCTACACCTTC.